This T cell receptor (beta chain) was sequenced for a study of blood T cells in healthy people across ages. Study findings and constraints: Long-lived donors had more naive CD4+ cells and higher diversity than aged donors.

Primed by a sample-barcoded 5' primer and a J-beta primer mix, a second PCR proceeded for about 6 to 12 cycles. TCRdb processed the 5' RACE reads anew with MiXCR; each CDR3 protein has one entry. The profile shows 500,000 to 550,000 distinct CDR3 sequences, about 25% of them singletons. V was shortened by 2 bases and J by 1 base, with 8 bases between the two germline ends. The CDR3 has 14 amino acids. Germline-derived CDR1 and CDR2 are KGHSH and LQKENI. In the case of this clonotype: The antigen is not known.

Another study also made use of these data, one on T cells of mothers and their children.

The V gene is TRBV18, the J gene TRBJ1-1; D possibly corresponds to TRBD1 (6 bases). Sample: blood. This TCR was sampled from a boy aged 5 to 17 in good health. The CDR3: CASSPGGWNTEAFF. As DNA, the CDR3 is TGTGCCAGCTCACCAGGGGGCTGGAACACTGAAGCTTTCTTT.